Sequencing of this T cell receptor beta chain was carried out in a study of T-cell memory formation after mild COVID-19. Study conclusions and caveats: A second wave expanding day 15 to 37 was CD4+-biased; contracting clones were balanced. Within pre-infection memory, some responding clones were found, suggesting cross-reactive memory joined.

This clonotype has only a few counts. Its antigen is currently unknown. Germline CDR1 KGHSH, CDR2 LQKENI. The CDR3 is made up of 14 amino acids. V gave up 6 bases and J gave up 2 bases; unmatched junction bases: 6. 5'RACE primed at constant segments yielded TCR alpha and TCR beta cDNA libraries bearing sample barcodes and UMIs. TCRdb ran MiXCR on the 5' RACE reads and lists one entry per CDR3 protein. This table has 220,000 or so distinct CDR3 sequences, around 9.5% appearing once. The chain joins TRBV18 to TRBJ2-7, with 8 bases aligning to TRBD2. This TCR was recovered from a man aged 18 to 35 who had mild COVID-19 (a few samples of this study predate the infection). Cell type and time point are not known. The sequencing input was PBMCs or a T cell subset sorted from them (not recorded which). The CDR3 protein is CASSPGTRPYEQYF. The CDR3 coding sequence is TGTGCCAGCTCCCCCGGGACTAGACCCTACGAGCAGTACTTC.